One sample yielded the 15 T cell receptor beta chains listed below, sequenced in a study of OX40 agonist ivuxolimab in advanced cancers. The assay was immunoSEQ multiplex PCR, and TCRdb's table has in-frame clones only and misses some. The table lists about 66,000 clones, approximately 90% of them singletons. The sequences come from CD4+ or CD8+ T cells sorted from blood, collected in a trial of the OX40 agonist ivuxolimab. Source of these receptors: an adult with an advanced solid tumor such as melanoma, head and neck, liver or kidney cancer.

The J gene is TRBJ2-1, the V gene TRBV5-6; 7 bases map to TRBD1. J gave up 10 bases and V 2 bases, and 6 bases lay outside the gene matches. CDR3 length equals 13 residues. CDR1 SGHDT and CDR2 YYEEEE come from the germline V gene. CDR3 sequence: CASSFYRGDEQFF. DNA of the CDR3: TGTGCCAGCAGCTTTTACAGGGGAGACGAGCAGTTCTTC.

V usage is TRBV19 and J usage is TRBJ1-2, with unresolved D. The CDR3 extends over 14 amino acids. V was cut by 1 base and J by 5 bases, with 11 bases left in between. CDR1 is LNHDA, CDR2 SQIVND, per germline (reference sequence). CDR3 DNA: TGTGCCAGTAGTATAGGTAGGGATTTTTATGGCTACACCTTC. It codes for CASSIGRDFYGYTF.

V and J are TRBV6-5 and TRBJ2-7, with 9 bases aligning to TRBD2. The CDR3 length is 14 residues. V was pared by 8 bases and J by 3 bases, with 8 bases of the junction left unmatched. Looked up from germline, CDR1 is MNHEY and CDR2 is SVGAGI. This CDR3 is CASASGDRLYEQYF. For the CDR3, the DNA is TGTGCCAGCGCTAGCGGGGATCGGCTCTACGAGCAGTACTTC.

The chain has TRBV6-1 and TRBJ2-7; D call uncertain. Germline CDR1 reads MNHNS; CDR2 reads SASEGT. The CDR3 contains 11 residues. V lost 8 bases and J lost 1, with 6 bases in between. Here the CDR3 reads CASSGSYEQYF. The DNA of the CDR3 is TGTGCCAGCTCTGGGTCCTACGAGCAGTACTTC.

The chain couples TRBV7-3 to TRBJ2-5; possible D gene TRBD1, 5 bases. There are 15 residues in the CDR3. V lost 0 bases, J lost 4 bases, and 12 bases lay in between. Per germline, CDR1 SGHTA and CDR2 FQGTGA. The CDR3 sequence: CASSLTGATGETQYF. CDR3 in DNA: TGTGCCAGCAGCTTAACAGGGGCAACCGGAGAGACCCAGTACTTC.

V and J are TRBV6-5 and TRBJ2-3, with a weak D call TRBD2 (5 bases). This CDR3 comprises 16 residues. In germline, CDR1 is MNHEY, CDR2 SVGAGI. Trimming stripped 0 bases from V and 5 bases from J, with 15 bases between. The CDR3: CASSYSPGVGLDTQYF. The CDR3 bases are TGTGCCAGCAGTTACTCCCCCGGGGTGGGGTTAGATACGCAGTATTTT.

This CDR3 is CASTTVNTDTQYF. The CDR3 DNA sequence: TGTGCCAGCACCACAGTAAACACAGATACGCAGTATTTT. The chain recombines TRBV27 with TRBJ2-3, with D uncertain. Germline CDR1 and CDR2: MNHEY and SMNVEV (reference sequence). Trimming pared 7 bases from V and 2 bases from J, leaving 10 bases between. The CDR3 runs 13 residues.

The V call is TRBV27, the J call TRBJ1-2; D remains unclear. The V gene lost 0 bases and the J gene lost 5 bases, with 19 bases spanning the gap. The CDR3 length is 17 residues. Germline-derived CDR1 and CDR2 are MNHEY and SMNVEV (reference sequence). CDR3 sequence reads: CASSLSGSRHAWYGYTF. CDR3 sequence (DNA): TGTGCCAGCAGTTTATCCGGTAGCAGGCACGCCTGGTATGGCTACACCTTC.

This sequence joins TRBV18 and TRBJ2-1, with 8 positions matching TRBD2. CDR1 and CDR2 from the germline V gene are KGHSH and LQKENI. The length of the CDR3 is 15 residues. Trimming at V came to 3 bases and at J to 6 bases, leaving 7 bases not matched to a gene. The CDR3: CASSPGAGVTNEQFF. The CDR3 region has the DNA TGTGCCAGCTCACCTGGAGCGGGAGTAACCAATGAGCAGTTCTTC.

The V gene is TRBV2, the J gene TRBJ2-2; TRBD1 matches 8 bases. This CDR3 contains 14 residues. Germline values: CDR1 SNHLY, CDR2 FYNNEI. The ends lost 7 bases at V and 7 bases at J; junction bases unmatched: 8. CDR3 sequence (DNA): TGTGCCAGCATATTGGACAGGGTCAACGGGGAGCTGTTTTTT. It is translated as CASILDRVNGELFF.

There are a few counts of this clone. The chain joins TRBV7-9 to TRBJ1-1; D gene ambiguous. V was pared by 2 bases and J by 10 bases, with 11 bases between. CDR3 size: 12 residues. Germline V gene sequence: CDR1 SEHNR, CDR2 FQNEAQ (reference sequence). CDR3 sequence: CASSLQARGAFF. The DNA for the CDR3 is TGTGCCAGCAGCTTACAGGCTCGTGGAGCTTTCTTT.

This clone was recorded a few times. The chain is built from TRBV28 and TRBJ1-1, with D perhaps TRBD1 (5 bases). The CDR3 length is 12 residues. CDR1 MDHEN and CDR2 SYDVKM come from the germline V gene. Between the trimmed V and J ends, which lost 9 bases and 4 bases, there was a span of 12 bases. CDR3 bases: TGTGCCAGTCATGCTCAGGGCACTGAAGCTTTCTTT. Amino acids: CASHAQGTEAFF.

The chain is built from TRBV19 and TRBJ2-1, with TRBD1 matching 7 bases. The CDR3 has 16 amino acids. Germline V gene data show CDR1 as LNHDA and CDR2 as SQIVND (reference sequence). The V gene end was trimmed by 5 bases and the J gene end by 2 bases; junction bases not matched to a gene: 9. CDR3 DNA: TGTGCCAGTAGTTTGGACAGGCAGGTTACCTACAATGAGCAGTTCTTC. As protein: CASSLDRQVTYNEQFF. Looking up the rest from reference TRBV19 and TRBJ2-1 gives the full variable domain: DGGITQSPKYLFRKEGQNVTLSCEQNLNHDAMYWYRQDPGQGLRLIYYSQIVNDFQKGDIAEGYSVSREKKESFPLTVTSAQKNPTAFYLCASSLDRQVTYNEQFFGPGTRLTVL.

The J gene is TRBJ2-7, the V gene TRBV7-9; 8 bases are shared with TRBD1. Germline loops: CDR1 SEHNR, CDR2 FQNEAQ (reference sequence). With V trimmed by 1 base and J by 5 bases, 4 bases remained unmatched. CDR3 length equals 14 residues. The CDR3 bases are TGTGCCAGCAGCTTAGGGACAGGGCAGCACGAGCAGTACTTC. Protein product: CASSLGTGQHEQYF.

The chain links TRBV6-5 to TRBJ2-6; D not resolved. V lost 6 bases to trimming and J lost 0 bases, with 9 bases between them. This CDR3 comprises 15 residues. Germline CDR1 reads MNHEY; CDR2 reads SVGAGI. CDR3 region: CASRDPSSGANVLTF. CDR3 coding DNA: TGTGCCAGCAGAGATCCGAGCTCTGGGGCCAACGTCCTGACTTTC.